The rows below give T cell receptor beta chains drawn from one sample of a study of blood T cells in healthy people across ages. TCRdb recomputed calls from the 5' RACE reads with MiXCR, one row per CDR3 protein. The profile shows some 1.5 million distinct CDR3 sequences, approximately 43% of them singletons. Sequences were obtained from blood. Source of these receptors: a woman between 18 and 29 years old in good health. The CDR3 runs from the conserved cysteine through the conserved F or W. The D gene is left open where the match is weak. Rows give clone size only sometimes, using once, few, many, or a class for an expanded clone.

d_call	clone_size	v_call	j_call	cdr3_nt	cdr3_aa
.	few	TRBV12-3/TRBV12-4	TRBJ2-4	TGTGCCAGCAGTTCCCCCGGGGTGAGCGTTGTCAAAAACATTCAGTACTTC	CASSSPGVSVVKNIQYF
.	.	TRBV13	TRBJ1-1	TGTGCCAGCAGCAGCTCAGGGGTGAACACTGAAGCTTTCTTT	CASSSSGVNTEAFF
.	.	TRBV24-1	TRBJ1-1	TGTGCCACCAGTGATTATCGGGGAACGGCTTTCTTT	CATSDYRGTAFF
TRBD2	.	TRBV9	TRBJ2-4	TGTGCCAGCAGCGTACTTAGCGGGCGTGAGCAGTACTTC	CASSVLSGREQYF
.	few	TRBV7-2	TRBJ1-1	TGTGCCAGTACAGGGATAATGAACACTGAAGCTTTCTTT	CASTGIMNTEAFF
TRBD2	.	TRBV5-1	TRBJ2-1	TGCGCCAGCAGCTTGGGGACTAGCGGGAGCTTGTACAATGAGCAGTTCTTC	CASSLGTSGSLYNEQFF
TRBD1	.	TRBV5-6	TRBJ2-7	TGTGCCAGCAGCGTACAAGCCTGGGACAGGGGTAACGAGCAGTACTTC	CASSVQAWDRGNEQYF
.	.	TRBV6-6	TRBJ2-1	TGTGCCAGCAGTGAACAGCTAAGGCAGTTCTTC	CASSEQLRQFF
.	.	TRBV5-1	TRBJ2-2	TGCGCCAGCAGCTTGGTTCACGGGGGCTCGAACACCGGGGAGCTGTTTTTT	CASSLVHGGSNTGELFF
.	few	TRBV27	TRBJ1-6	TGTGCCAGCAGTGGGGCCTGGACCTCACCCCTCCACTTT	CASSGAWTSPLHF
.	once	TRBV29-1	TRBJ2-7	TGCAGCGTTGAGCAAGACGATGAGCAGTACTTC	CSVEQDDEQYF
TRBD2	.	TRBV6-2/TRBV6-3	TRBJ2-7	TGTGCCAGCAGCCGGTACAAGCGGGAGGGCCGGAACGAGCAGTACTTC	CASSRYKREGRNEQYF
.	.	TRBV3-1	TRBJ2-5	TGTGCCAGCAGCGCACTAGCCGCGTACAATGAGCAGTACTTC	CASSALAAYNEQYF
TRBD1	few	TRBV29-1	TRBJ1-5	TGCAGCGTTCTGGGACAGCTTATGGAGACTTCCCAGCCCCAGCATTTT	CSVLGQLMETSQPQHF
.	few	TRBV7-2	TRBJ2-1	TGTGCCACGGCACCGACATCTTACAATGAGCAGTTCTTC	CATAPTSYNEQFF
.	.	TRBV14	TRBJ1-2	TGTGCCAGTAGCCAATACAGGGTTGGGAATGGCTACACCTTC	CASSQYRVGNGYTF
.	.	TRBV3-1	TRBJ1-2	TGTGCCAGCAGCCAGACAGGAGGGGCTGGCTATGGCTACACCTTC	CASSQTGGAGYGYTF
TRBD1	.	TRBV2	TRBJ2-3	TGTGCCAGCTCATGGGACAGGGACACAGATACGCAGTATTTT	CASSWDRDTDTQYF
.	.	TRBV10-3	TRBJ2-7	TGTGCCACCAGTGACCCTAATCTAGGACAGAGCTCCTACGAGCAGTACTTC	CATSDPNLGQSSYEQYF
.	.	TRBV6-2/TRBV6-3	TRBJ2-1	TGTGCCAGCAGACTAGGACGGGAGCAGTTCTTC	CASRLGREQFF